One TCR beta chain is described in this entry. The antigen remains unidentified. These data are taken from a study of monozygotic twins with inflammatory bowel disease. General study results and limits: Possibly because of limited power, concordant and discordant twins showed no difference in repertoire similarity.

TCRdb reanalyzed the 5' RACE reads, giving one entry per CDR3 protein sequence and no DNA. The sample table includes more than 350,000 distinct CDR3 sequences. Germline V CDR1 and CDR2: SGHTA, FQGTGA. The CDR3 totals 15 residues. Each donor had 2.5 to 3 ml of blood drawn. Whole blood without T cell sorting served as the source of isolated total RNA. The J gene is TRBJ2-1, the V gene TRBV7-3; TCRdb returns TRBD2, unconfirmable since there is no DNA. This receptor was obtained from a human donor with ulcerative colitis or Crohn's disease, or a healthy co-twin of an affected twin (not recorded which). Sample: blood. The CDR3 protein is CASSLIGGGPNEQFF.